A selection of T cell receptor beta chains follows, all from one sample in a study of technical replicates of blood from several donors. TCRdb's table, derived via immunoSEQ multiplex PCR, lists solely in-frame clones and lacks some. The repertoire holds around 65,000 clones, with around 85% as singletons. The sample consisted of PBMCs. These TCRs come from a human donor in good health. Some clones in this sample may be carry-over from other donors' samples. The conserved cysteine and the conserved F or W are not part of the CDR3 here.

TRBV2 | ASTGLAGGLAKNIQY
TRBV19 | ASSSTPGLGEKLF
TRBV19 | ASSSNRASSYNEQF
TRBV7-9 | ASSPDTNYYNEQF
TRBV7-3 | ASSRQVNTEAF
TRBV5-1 | ASSSGQPTGELF
TRBV5-4 | ASTIGGREAF
TRBV6-6 | AGREGTNTEAF
TRBV7-2 | ASSFGLDYGYT
TRBV7-6 | ASSLISGGAETQY
TRBV2 | ASSEQGGQGAGGYT
TRBV19 | ASSTGQNRGSPLH
TRBV6-5 | ASSSGTGGPEQY
TRBV6-4 | ASRERAGGLESYNSPLH
TRBV6-4 | ASSDQGDNGYT
TRBV5-1 | ASSTAPERGDNEQF
TRBV4-3 | ASSQIGGTGANVLT
TRBV25-1 | ASTPTGGRNEQF
TRBV4-1 | ASSQERVGTSAGTQY
TRBV6-6 | ASTNGGGTTNEKLF
TRBV19 | ASSIPGLPYEQY
TRBV7-9 | ASSLSGQQTTDTQY
TRBV11-3 | ASSSGTSGAGTDTQY
TRBV7-2 | ASSRRGSGANVLT
TRBV4-3 | ASSQYRDPSYEQY
TRBV20-1 | SATDIYEQY
TRBV7-8 | ASSSRQHQETQY
TRBV7-2 | ASSLGAGVQETQY
TRBV4-3 | ASSPTPPGSGNTIY
TRBV10-3 | AISESAPRSGANVLT
TRBV19 | ASSRTPRGAF
TRBV5-1 | ASSWGQFGDEAF
TRBV4-2 | ASSQAPDSSYEQY
TRBV7-8 | ASSLGSDSGSPLH
TRBV30 | AWRGQYSNQPQH
TRBV7-8 | ASSLRTGHEQY
TRBV30 | AWSRGGSGANVLT
TRBV7-2 | ASTPWDTAYEQY
TRBV18 | ASSPSTGGVYEQY
TRBV5-6 | ASSLGDRVLQGYT
TRBV7-8 | ASNPVAGSKNEQY
TRBV5-1 | ASSLGSFSYNEQF
TRBV7-9 | ASSVASGTEQY
TRBV30 | AWSRDSSRAF
TRBV15 | ATVGQGNTEAF
TRBV5-1 | ASSQATGPYEQY
TRBV7-9 | ASSLQGEKGRAF
TRBV2 | ASQDRGRKY
TRBV7-9 | ASSLGESGRAGEQF
TRBV4-2 | ASNSGGPTVLF
TRBV19 | ASSIQGARWDSPLH
TRBV28 | ASGSANEKLF